This note documents a single T cell receptor (beta chain) sequence. The entry originates in a study of monozygotic twins with inflammatory bowel disease. Germline CDR1 DFQATT, CDR2 SNEGSKA (reference sequence). The CDR3 is 19 amino acids. TCRdb reanalyzed the 5' RACE reads and collapses them to one entry per CDR3 protein, without DNA. The sample data list approximately 330,000 distinct CDR3 sequences. The draw for each donor consisted of a single 2.5 ml blood sample. The V call is TRBV20-1, the J call TRBJ1-2; TCRdb gives TRBD1 as the D gene, but with no DNA this cannot be confirmed. The receptor was derived from a human donor with ulcerative colitis or Crohn's disease, or a healthy co-twin of an affected twin (not recorded which). Sequencing used blood. CDR3 region: CSAIHLDRNSRSIRYGYTF.